Reported below is one TCR beta chain. No antigen is known for it. No clone much larger than this one lies a single base away; base qualities are absent. The immunoSEQ Assay, a bias-controlled multiplex PCR, was used to amplify TCRbeta CDR3 regions from genomic DNA. From the authors' description of their analysis: Nucleated cell counts per sample were estimated from amplification of reference gene primers within the assay. To quantify the absolute abundance of each unique TCRbeta CDR3 rearrangement, sequence reads were collapsed and filtered. For each sample, productive Simpson clonality was calculated as the square root of Simpson's diversity index across productive rearrangements. TCRdb limited this immuneACCESS table to in-frame rearrangements with V and J called. A share of clones is missing; checked studies link under half to unresolved V genes, and the rest is unexplained. Clone size and the V and J calls come from that table; the DNA yielded D and trimming. The sample records 310,000 or so clones, 90% of which are singletons. The ten largest clones take up about 1.7% of the sample.

Participants in the prospective study were enrolled through a virtual design, were aged about 18 to 100 years, and lived in about two dozen United States geographic areas. To assign participants to cohorts, the prospective study relied on clinical history that participants themselves reported in a screening survey and a study questionnaire. In the prospective study, whole blood, serum and a nasopharyngeal or oropharyngeal swab were collected from each participant by mobile phlebotomists. Participants in the prospective study had the option to provide additional blood draws and questionnaires over an approximately 2-month period. Blood samples from the prospective study were shipped frozen or at room temperature prior to DNA extraction. CDR1 and CDR2 were assigned from the germline V gene as MNHEY and SVGAGI. V lost 3 bases and J lost 0 bases, and the count of bases not matched to a germline gene is 5. The cysteine opens and the phenylalanine closes a CDR3 of 16 amino acids. Only the CDR3 portion is preserved as DNA: 48 bases, with reading frame beginning at the first base.

This record comes from a study of blood T cell repertoires in COVID-19 (TCRdb year 2020). About the full investigation: Samples covering the acute and convalescent phases of COVID-19 were provided by collaborators in the United States, Italy and Spain. Where HLA class I and class II types were available, the types were taken from metadata supplied by the sample provider, not from assay-based typing. The sample metadata nearly always contained a de-identified subject ID, COVID-19 status, age in years and sex. Samples came from the ongoing ImmuneRACE study (first 160 participants) plus 1,254 subjects from 6 global collaborators. The repertoires were released in a freely available public database intended as a resource for research on the immune response to SARS-CoV-2. The prospective study material was composed of cDNA or gDNA derived from T cells, B-cell-depleted T cells, or PBMCs. The dataset comprised deeply sampled blood TCRbeta repertoires from subjects exposed to, actively infected with, or recovered from COVID-19. Study-wide conclusions, independent of this receptor: Clinical and demographic metadata were provided uncurated, with the amount varying by source and participant.

This clonotype was obtained from a woman under 30 with acute COVID-19. Sample: PBMCs or T cells enriched from blood (not recorded which). The rearrangement joined TRBV6-5 to TRBJ2-3; 8 bases in between match TRBD2. The DNA sequence is given as TGTGCCAGCAGTTATGGCGGGAGGACTAGCACAGATACGCAGTATTTT. Its protein is CASSYGGRTSTDTQYF.